This record covers a single T cell receptor beta chain. The antigen remains undetermined. This sample was included in a study of T cell clonotyping in hematopoietic cell transplantation. Study-wide results and caveats: Few recipient clonotypes overlapped donors; over 95% were de novo at given depth. Graft donor and pretransplant recipient Inverse Simpson Index values predicted broader posttransplant TCR diversity. Pathologically expanded recipient clonotypes increased progressively from day 30 to day 180 as diversity fell.

TCRdb keeps only in-frame clones here, not all; method: immunoSEQ multiplex PCR. Of approximately 20,000 clones listed, 65% to 80% were seen once; the top ten hold about 14%. Trimming removed 2 bases from V and 6 bases from J, with 11 bases in between. CDR1 is MDHEN and CDR2 is SYDVKM in the germline V gene. CDR3 length: 14 residues. The receptor was derived from a man between 60 and 75 years old in good health. Some clones in this sample may be carry-over from other donors' samples. The gene calls are TRBV28 and TRBJ1-5; no clear D. Source material: peripheral blood mononuclear cells. The CDR3 protein is CASSLAGLSQPQHF. CDR3 in DNA: TGTGCCAGCAGTTTAGCCGGGTTATCTCAGCCCCAGCATTTT.